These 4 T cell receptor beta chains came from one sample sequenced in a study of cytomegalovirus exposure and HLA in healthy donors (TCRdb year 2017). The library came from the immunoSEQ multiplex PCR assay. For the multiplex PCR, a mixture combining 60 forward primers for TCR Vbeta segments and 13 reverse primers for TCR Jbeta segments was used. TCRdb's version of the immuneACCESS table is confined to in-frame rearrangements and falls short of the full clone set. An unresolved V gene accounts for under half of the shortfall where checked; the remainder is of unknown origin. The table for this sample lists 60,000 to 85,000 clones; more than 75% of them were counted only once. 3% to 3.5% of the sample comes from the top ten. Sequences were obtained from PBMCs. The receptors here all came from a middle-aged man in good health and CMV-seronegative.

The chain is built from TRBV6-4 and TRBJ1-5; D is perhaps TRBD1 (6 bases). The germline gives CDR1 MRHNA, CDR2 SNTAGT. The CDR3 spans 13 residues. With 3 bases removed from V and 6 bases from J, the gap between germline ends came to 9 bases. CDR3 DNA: TGTGCCAGCAGTGAAATGACAGGTCAGCCCCAGCATTTT. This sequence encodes CASSEMTGQPQHF.

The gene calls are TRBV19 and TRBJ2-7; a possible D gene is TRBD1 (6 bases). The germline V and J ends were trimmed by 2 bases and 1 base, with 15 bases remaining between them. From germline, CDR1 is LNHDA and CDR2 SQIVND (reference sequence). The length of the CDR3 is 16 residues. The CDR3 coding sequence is TGTGCCAGTAGTATAAGGTCAACAGGGACGTCCTACGAGCAGTACTTC. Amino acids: CASSIRSTGTSYEQYF.

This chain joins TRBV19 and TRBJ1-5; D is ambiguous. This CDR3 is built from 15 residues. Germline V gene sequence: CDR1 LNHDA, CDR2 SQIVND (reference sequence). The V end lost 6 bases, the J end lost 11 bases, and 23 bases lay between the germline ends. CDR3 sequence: CASSSGLTGNRAQHF. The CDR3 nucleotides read TGTGCCAGTAGCTCGGGGTTAACCGGCAATCGAGCCCAGCATTTT.

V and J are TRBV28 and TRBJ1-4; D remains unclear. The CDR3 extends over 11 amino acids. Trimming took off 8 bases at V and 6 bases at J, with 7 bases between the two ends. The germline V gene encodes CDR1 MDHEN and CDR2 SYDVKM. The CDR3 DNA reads TGTGCCAGCCACGCGTATGAAAAACTGTTTTTT. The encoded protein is CASHAYEKLFF.